The entry below describes one T cell receptor (beta chain). The antigen remains unidentified. The entry originates in a study of blood T cells in healthy people across ages. Study conclusions and caveats: Naive and antigen-experienced cells could not be conclusively compared, given unsorted PBMCs. Older age went with lower TCR beta diversity per million T cells, in a roughly linear way. Long-lived donors had more naive CD4+ cells and higher diversity than aged donors.

Per the germline V gene, CDR1 is SGHRS and CDR2 is YFSETQ. The CDR3 covers 14 residues. Trimming cost V 0 bases and J 9 bases, with 13 bases left between them. Combining a sample-barcoded 5' primer with a J-beta primer mix, a second PCR ran for 7 to 11 cycles. Each sample yielded at least 3 million CDR3-containing paired-end reads. TCRdb reprocessed the 5' RACE reads with MiXCR, giving one entry per CDR3 protein. The top ten clones hold around 20% of a sample with 540,000 or so distinct CDR3 sequences, approximately 30% of them seen once. This TCR derives from a woman between 65 and 79 years old in good health. This chain uses TRBV5-1 with TRBJ2-1; tentative D call: TRBD1 (5 bases). The sequenced sample consisted of blood. The CDR3 region has the DNA TGCGCCAGCAGCTTGGACCCGTCTCAGGGTGAGCAGTTCTTC. Translated: CASSLDPSQGEQFF.